This TCR beta chain comes out of a study of T cells in Graves' hyperthyroidism and ophthalmopathy. Study-wide findings and caveats: Ophthalmopathy could be told apart from stable hyperthyroidism with a 13 V-J model. Most thyroid clonotypes expanded above 0.001 appeared in blood too.

In its sample, this clonotype was seen many times. What it recognizes is unknown. The length of the CDR3 is 13 residues. With 5 bases removed from V and 6 bases from J, the gap between germline ends came to 13 bases. CDR1 SEHNR and CDR2 FQNEAQ come from the germline V gene (reference sequence). Exclusions: uncontrolled infection, other autoimmune disease, pregnancy, lactation. From 10 ml of fresh peripheral blood, PBMCs were isolated. TCR beta CDR3 regions were amplified from RNA. In the first-round RT-PCR of the TCR CDR3, the HTBI primer set was used. MiXCR, applied by TCRdb to the multiplex PCR reads, yields one record per CDR3 protein. This table has about 360,000 distinct CDR3 sequences, approximately 14% appearing once.

The rearrangement joins TRBV7-9 to TRBJ1-1, with a possible D match to TRBD1 (5 bases). The specimen was blood. This clonotype was sampled from a woman between 18 and 29 years old with Graves' hyperthyroidism that later progressed to Graves' ophthalmopathy. CDR3 loop: CASSRDIRAEAFF. CDR3 in DNA: TGTGCCAGCAGCCGTGACATCAGGGCTGAAGCTTTCTTT.